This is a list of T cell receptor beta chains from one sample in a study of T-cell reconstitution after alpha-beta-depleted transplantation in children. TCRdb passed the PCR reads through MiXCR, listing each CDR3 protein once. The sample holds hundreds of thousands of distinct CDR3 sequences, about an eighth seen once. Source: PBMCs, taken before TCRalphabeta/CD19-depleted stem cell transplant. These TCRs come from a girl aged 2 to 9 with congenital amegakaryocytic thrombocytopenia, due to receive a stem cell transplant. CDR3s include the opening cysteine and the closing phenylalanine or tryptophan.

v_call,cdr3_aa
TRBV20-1,CSLGSTDF
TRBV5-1,CASSLGLAGNYEQYF
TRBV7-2,CASSLKGGPAYEQYF
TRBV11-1,CASSFGQTNTGELFF
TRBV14,CASSQVPGSASQKGNEQFF
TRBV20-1,CSARAWDRVQEVPQHF
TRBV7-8,CASSLVSATGELFF
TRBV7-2,CASSPGTLTGELFF
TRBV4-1,CASSQEFRTEAFF
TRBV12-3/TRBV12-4,CASSLNRRETQYF
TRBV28,CASRAEETQYF
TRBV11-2,CASSLVGTSEYPLDNEQFF
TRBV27,CAIRGQGEQFF
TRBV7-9,CASSLRENPDTDSQYF
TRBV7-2,CASSPSGGFSYEQYF
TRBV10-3,CAITGGTGSYEQYF
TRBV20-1,CSARDGRPQDTGELFF
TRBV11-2,CASSLLPSAGSYNEQFF
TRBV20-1,CTVTLAKNIQYF
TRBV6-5,CASSYSDTGNNEQFF
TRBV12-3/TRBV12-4,CASSLVLGAGSGANVLTF
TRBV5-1,CASSLVSQEETQYF
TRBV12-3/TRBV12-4,CASNLLVSPIVDEQFF
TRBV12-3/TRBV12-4,CASGRPGVQNNEQFF
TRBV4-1,CASSRSQLAGSYNEQFF
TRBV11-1,CASSFRTSVTGQGLNEQFF
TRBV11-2,CASSLGQTGTEQYF
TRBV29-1,CSVGGTRQYNEQFF
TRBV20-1,CSARDPGSSYEQYF
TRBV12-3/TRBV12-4,CASSVTSDNYEQYF
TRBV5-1,CASSFEGTGLSSGNTIYF
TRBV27,CASSYVPGQGTNYGYTF
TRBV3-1,CASCFGQSHLSGANVLTF
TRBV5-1,CASSLVHSSGANVLTF
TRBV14,CASSQISGSLVNEQFF
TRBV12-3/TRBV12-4,CASQARRGGELFF
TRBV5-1,CASSPGGANNEQFF
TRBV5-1,CASSTNRGFGETQYF
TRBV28,CASSSAGGTYF
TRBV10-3,CAISESGTSGYGEQYF
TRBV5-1,CASSLDPAGGHYEQYF
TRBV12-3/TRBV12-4,CASILGQGAKDTQYF